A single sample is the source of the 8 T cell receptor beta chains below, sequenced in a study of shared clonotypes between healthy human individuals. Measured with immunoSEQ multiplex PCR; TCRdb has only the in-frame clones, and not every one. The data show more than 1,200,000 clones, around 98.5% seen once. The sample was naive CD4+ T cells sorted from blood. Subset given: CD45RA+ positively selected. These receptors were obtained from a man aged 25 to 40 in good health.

The CDR3 coding sequence is TGTGCCAGCAGCGTAGATCCGACAACGGAAGGGGGCTACACCTTC. Translated: CASSVDPTTEGGYTF. The chain employs TRBV9 and TRBJ1-2; no definite D call. This CDR3 has 15 amino acids. CDR1 and CDR2 (germline): SGDLS, YYNGEE. V was pared by 0 bases and J by 8 bases, with 17 bases between.

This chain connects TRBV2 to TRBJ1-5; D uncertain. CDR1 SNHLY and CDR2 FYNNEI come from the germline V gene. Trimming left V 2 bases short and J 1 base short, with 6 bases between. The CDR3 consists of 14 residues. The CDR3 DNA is TGTGCCAGCAGTGAAAGCAGCAGCAATCAGCCCCAGCATTTT. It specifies CASSESSSNQPQHF.

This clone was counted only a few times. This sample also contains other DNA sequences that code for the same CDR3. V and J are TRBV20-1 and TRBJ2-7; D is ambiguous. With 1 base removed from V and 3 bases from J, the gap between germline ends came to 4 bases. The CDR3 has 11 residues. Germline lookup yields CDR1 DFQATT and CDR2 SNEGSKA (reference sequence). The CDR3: CSARVVYEQYF. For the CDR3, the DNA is TGCAGTGCTAGAGTCGTCTACGAGCAGTACTTC.

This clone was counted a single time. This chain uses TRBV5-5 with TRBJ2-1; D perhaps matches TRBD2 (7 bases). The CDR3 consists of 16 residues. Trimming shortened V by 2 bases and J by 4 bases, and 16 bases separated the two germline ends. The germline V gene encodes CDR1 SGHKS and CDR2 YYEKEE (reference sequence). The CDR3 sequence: CASSFGPAGTYNEQFF. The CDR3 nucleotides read TGTGCCAGCAGCTTTGGGCCAGCGGGGACATACAATGAGCAGTTCTTC.

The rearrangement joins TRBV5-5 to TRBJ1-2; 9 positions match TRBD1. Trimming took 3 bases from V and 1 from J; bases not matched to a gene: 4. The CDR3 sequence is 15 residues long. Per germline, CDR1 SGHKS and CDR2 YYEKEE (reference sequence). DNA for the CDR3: TGTGCCAGCAGCTCGGGGACAGGGAATAACTATGGCTACACCTTC. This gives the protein CASSSGTGNNYGYTF.

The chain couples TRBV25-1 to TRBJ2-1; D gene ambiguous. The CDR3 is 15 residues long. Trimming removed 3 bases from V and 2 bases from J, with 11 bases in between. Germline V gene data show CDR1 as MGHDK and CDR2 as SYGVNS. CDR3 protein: CASSEPGGTYNEQFF. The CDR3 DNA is TGTGCCAGCAGTGAGCCGGGCGGCACCTACAATGAGCAGTTCTTC. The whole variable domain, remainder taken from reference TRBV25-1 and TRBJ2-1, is EADIYQTPRYLVIGTGKKITLECSQTMGHDKMYWYQQDPGMELHLIHYSYGVNSTEKGDLSSESTVSRIRTEHFPLTLESARPSHTSQYLCASSEPGGTYNEQFFGPGTRLTVL.

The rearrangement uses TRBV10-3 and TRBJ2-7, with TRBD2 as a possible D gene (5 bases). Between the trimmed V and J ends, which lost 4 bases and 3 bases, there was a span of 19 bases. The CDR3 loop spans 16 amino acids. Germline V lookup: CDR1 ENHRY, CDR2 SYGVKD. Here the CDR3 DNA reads TGTGCCATCAGTGCCGAAGGGCCGGGGATGGGCTACGAGCAGTACTTC. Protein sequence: CAISAEGPGMGYEQYF.

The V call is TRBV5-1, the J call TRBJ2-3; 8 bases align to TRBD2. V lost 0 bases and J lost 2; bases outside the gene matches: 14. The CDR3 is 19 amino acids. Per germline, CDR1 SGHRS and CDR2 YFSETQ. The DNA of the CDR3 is TGCGCCAGCAGCTTGGGGACCCCGGGACTAGGGGACATCACAGATACGCAGTATTTT. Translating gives CASSLGTPGLGDITDTQYF.